These 29 T cell receptor beta chains originate from one sample sequenced in a study of identical twins. TCRdb independently ran MiXCR on the 5' RACE reads; one entry per CDR3 protein. The sample carries about 720,000 distinct CDR3 sequences, 15% to 20% recorded once. Another study also made use of these data, one on T cells expressing NK-cell markers.

The specimen sequenced was PBMCs. The origin of the receptors is a woman aged 18 to 35 in good health.

The chain links TRBV5-1 to TRBJ2-2; D gene uncertain. Trimming shortened V by 0 bases and J by 1 base, and 7 bases separated the two germline ends. Per germline, CDR1 SGHRS and CDR2 YFSETQ. The CDR3 runs 15 residues. DNA of the CDR3: TGCGCCAGCAGCTTGGCCCAGCGGAACACCGGGGAGCTGTTTTTT. This gives the protein CASSLAQRNTGELFF.

This clonotype occurred a few times. This chain uses TRBV29-1 with TRBJ2-5; D perhaps matches TRBD1 (5 bases). Trimming cost V 3 bases and J 5 bases, with 10 bases left between them. The CDR3 spans 12 residues. Germline V CDR1 and CDR2: SQVTM, ANQGSEA. CDR3 DNA sequence: TGCAGCGTTGACCAGGGTTGGGAGACCCAGTACTTC. Encoded protein: CSVDQGWETQYF.

The chain combines TRBV6-1 with TRBJ2-7; 8 bases map to TRBD2. CDR3 length: 14 residues. The V and J ends lost 11 bases and 4 bases, in that order; junction bases with no gene match: 13. Germline V CDR1 and CDR2: MNHNS, SASEGT. CDR3 protein: CASTPGRGEYEQYF. DNA of the CDR3: TGTGCCTCGACCCCCGGGCGGGGGGAATACGAGCAGTACTTC.

This clonotype was observed a handful of times. The J gene is TRBJ2-7, the V gene TRBV29-1; D might be TRBD1 (8 bases). There are 13 residues in the CDR3. Germline loops: CDR1 SQVTM, CDR2 ANQGSEA. V was trimmed by 5 bases and J by 4 bases, leaving 15 bases between them. CDR3 protein: CSVLQGGTYEQYF. The CDR3 DNA reads TGCAGCGTTCTACAGGGGGGGACTTACGAGCAGTACTTC.

This clonotype was counted many times. This chain connects TRBV12-3 or TRBV12-4 to TRBJ1-4; D is undetermined. The CDR3 extends over 15 amino acids. Trimming removed 2 bases from V and 8 bases from J, with 15 bases in between. The CDR3 spells CASSLRNGGSEKLFF. The CDR3 DNA is TGTGCCAGCAGTTTAAGGAACGGCGGGTCCGAAAAACTGTTTTTT.

V gene TRBV28 combines with J gene TRBJ1-4; tentative D call: TRBD1 (6 bases). CDR1 and CDR2 (germline): MDHEN, SYDVKM. The CDR3 totals 15 residues. The V and J ends lost 7 bases and 2 bases respectively, with 14 bases between them. The DNA for the CDR3 is TGTGCCAGCACTCTAGGGGGAGGGACTAATGAAAAACTGTTTTTT. Translating gives CASTLGGGTNEKLFF.

The chain uses TRBV20-1 and TRBJ2-5, with 9 bases matching TRBD1. This CDR3 region has 16 residues. The germline V gene has CDR1 DFQATT and CDR2 SNEGSKA (reference sequence). J gave up 5 bases and V 1 base, and 11 bases lay outside the gene matches. The CDR3, as DNA: TGCAGTGCTAGAGTCCCGGGACAGGGTCTGGGGGAGACCCAGTACTTC. This encodes CSARVPGQGLGETQYF.

This clonotype was counted between two and nine times. This chain joins TRBV7-2 and TRBJ1-1; D remains unclear. Germline CDR1 SGHTA, CDR2 FQGNSA. Trimming took off 6 bases at V and 4 bases at J, with 12 bases between the two ends. This CDR3 is 13 amino acids long. CDR3 sequence: CASRPQWGTEAFF. The CDR3 coding sequence is TGTGCCAGCAGGCCACAGTGGGGCACTGAAGCTTTCTTT. The variable domain in full, with the rest retrieved from reference TRBV7-2 and TRBJ1-1, is GAGVSQSPSNKVTEKGKDVELRCDPISGHTALYWYRQSLGQGLEFLIYFQGNSAPDKSGLPSDRFSAERTGGSVSTLTIQRTQQEDSAVYLCASRPQWGTEAFFGQGTRLTVV.

The chain joins TRBV4-3 to TRBJ2-7, with D possibly being TRBD2 (5 bases). Germline values: CDR1 LGHNA, CDR2 YSLEER. Deletions cut 0 bases from V and 3 bases from J, with 6 bases between. The CDR3 covers 13 residues. CDR3 in DNA: TGCGCCAGCAGCCAAGATGCGGGCTACGAGCAGTACTTC. This translates into CASSQDAGYEQYF.

This clonotype came up a few times. V and J are TRBV29-1 and TRBJ2-1, with TRBD1 as a possible D gene (6 bases). Trimming took off 2 bases at V and 9 bases at J, with 11 bases between the two ends. This CDR3 is 12 amino acids long. Germline V gene data show CDR1 as SQVTM and CDR2 as ANQGSEA. CDR3 coding DNA: TGCAGCGTTGAAAAGGGGACAAGTGAGCAGTTCTTC. It codes for CSVEKGTSEQFF.

This clonotype was observed a handful of times. This sequence joins TRBV11-2 and TRBJ2-2, with 8 bases matching TRBD1. CDR1 and CDR2 (germline): SGHAT, FQNNGV. J lost 4 bases, V lost 5 bases, and 18 bases had no gene match. This CDR3 has 19 residues. The CDR3 DNA reads TGTGCCAGCAGCCCTAGTGGTTTACTGACAGGGGTTCGCACCGGGGAGCTGTTTTTT. Protein sequence: CASSPSGLLTGVRTGELFF.

The chain is built from TRBV20-1 and TRBJ2-1, with D perhaps matching TRBD2 (6 bases). Germline CDR1 DFQATT, CDR2 SNEGSKA (reference sequence). Between the trimmed V and J ends, which lost 1 base and 0 bases, there was a span of 13 bases. This CDR3 has 16 amino acids. CDR3 in amino acids: CSARVLAPSSYNEQFF. Here the CDR3 DNA reads TGCAGTGCTAGAGTGCTAGCGCCGAGCTCCTACAATGAGCAGTTCTTC.

This clonotype has a handful of counts. The chain has TRBV20-1 and TRBJ1-1, with TRBD1 matching 10 bases. After removal of 3 bases from V and 6 bases from J, the junction contained 10 bases not matched to a gene. Per germline, CDR1 DFQATT and CDR2 SNEGSKA (reference sequence). This CDR3 is 15 amino acids long. CDR3 sequence: CSASVRDRGFPEAFF. As DNA, the CDR3 is TGCAGTGCTAGCGTCCGGGACAGGGGATTTCCTGAAGCTTTCTTT.

This clonotype was seen a few times. The chain couples TRBV4-3 to TRBJ1-2; 9 nucleotides align to TRBD1. The CDR3 is made up of 14 amino acids. The V and J ends lost 3 bases and 8 bases, in that order; junction bases with no gene match: 7. Germline lookup yields CDR1 LGHNA and CDR2 YSLEER. CDR3 sequence reads: CASSHRQGVGGYTF. The CDR3 DNA reads as TGCGCCAGCAGCCACAGACAGGGGGTCGGGGGCTACACCTTC.

The rearrangement joins TRBV9 to TRBJ2-6, with TRBD1 identical over 9 bases. The CDR3 loop spans 18 amino acids. V gave up 4 bases and J gave up 1 base; unmatched junction bases: 9. Germline V gene sequence: CDR1 SGDLS, CDR2 YYNGEE. The CDR3 region is CASSPSGTGFSGANVLTF. CDR3 coding DNA: TGTGCCAGCAGCCCCTCCGGGACAGGGTTTTCTGGGGCCAACGTCCTGACTTTC.

The chain joins TRBV9 to TRBJ1-1; the D is unclear. Trimming left V 5 bases short and J 3 bases short, with 14 bases between. Per the germline V gene, CDR1 is SGDLS and CDR2 is YYNGEE. The CDR3 extends over 14 amino acids. Written as DNA, the CDR3 is TGTGCCAGCAGTTATTCCCCCCTCGACACTGAAGCTTTCTTT. Translating gives CASSYSPLDTEAFF.

This clonotype turned up a few times. This chain's CDR3 is CASSLSGIGSYEQYF. The CDR3 DNA follows: TGTGCCAGCAGCTTGTCAGGGATCGGCTCCTACGAGCAGTACTTC. The chain has TRBV5-5 and TRBJ2-7; a weak D match, TRBD1 (5 bases). CDR1 is SGHKS and CDR2 is YYEKEE in the germline V gene (reference sequence). The V end was cut by 1 base, the J end by 0 bases, with 11 bases between. CDR3 size: 15 residues.

This clonotype showed up just a few times. This chain connects TRBV10-2 to TRBJ2-1; TRBD1 or TRBD2 may be the D gene (5 bases each). Germline-derived CDR1 and CDR2 are WSHSY and SAAADI. This CDR3 region has 14 residues. V lost 2 bases to trimming and J lost 10 bases, with 15 bases between them. The CDR3 DNA reads TGCGCCAGCAGTGAGATAATCGGGGACGGAGAGCAGTTCTTC. This gives the protein CASSEIIGDGEQFF.

This clonotype was picked up a small number of times. V gene TRBV29-1 combines with J gene TRBJ2-2; D may be TRBD1 (5 bases). The CDR3 is 14 residues long. Germline CDR1 SQVTM, CDR2 ANQGSEA. V lost 6 bases, J lost 7 bases, and 18 bases lay in between. The CDR3 loop is CSVPQGTIGGELFF. The DNA of the CDR3 is TGCAGCGTGCCCCAGGGAACGATAGGCGGGGAGCTGTTTTTT.

The chain uses TRBV27 and TRBJ2-7; no clear D gene. Trimming pared 2 bases from V and 5 bases from J, leaving 16 bases between. Germline-derived CDR1 and CDR2 are MNHEY and SMNVEV (reference sequence). This CDR3 has 15 amino acids. CDR3 coding DNA: TGTGCCAGCAGTTTAACAACTTTGACCGTAGACGAGCAGTACTTC. This sequence encodes CASSLTTLTVDEQYF.

The chain uses TRBV5-5 and TRBJ2-5; possibly TRBD1 for D (6 bases). Germline CDR1 and CDR2: SGHKS and YYEKEE (reference sequence). Trimming cost V 7 bases and J 1 base, with 17 bases left between them. The CDR3 sequence is 15 residues long. CDR3 sequence reads: CASYTGPDPQETQYF. CDR3 bases: TGTGCCAGCTACACAGGGCCCGATCCCCAAGAGACCCAGTACTTC.

This clonotype was seen only a few times. This chain connects TRBV9 to TRBJ2-3; D possibly corresponds to TRBD1 (5 bases). The CDR3 contains 14 residues. V was clipped by 3 bases and J by 3 bases, with 11 bases between them. The germline gives CDR1 SGDLS, CDR2 YYNGEE. The DNA of the CDR3 is TGTGCCAGCAGCGGACAGATAGGGACAGATACGCAGTATTTT. Amino acid sequence: CASSGQIGTDTQYF.

Ten or more counts support this clonotype. This sequence joins TRBV20-1 and TRBJ1-2; D gene uncertain. Germline loops: CDR1 DFQATT, CDR2 SNEGSKA (reference sequence). V was shortened by 0 bases and J by 7 bases, with 12 bases between the two germline ends. This CDR3 spans 13 amino acids. CDR3 in DNA: TGCAGTGCTAGAGATCCAAGTCTGGCTGGCTACACCTTC. It translates to CSARDPSLAGYTF.

This clonotype was counted only a few times. The rearrangement uses TRBV29-1 and TRBJ2-2; D is uncertain. This CDR3 is built from 14 residues. Deletions cut 5 bases from V and 0 bases from J, with 10 bases between. The germline V gene has CDR1 SQVTM and CDR2 ANQGSEA. CDR3 bases: TGCAGCGTTAGGGCGGAAACGAACACCGGGGAGCTGTTTTTT. Translated: CSVRAETNTGELFF.

The rearrangement joins TRBV12-3 or TRBV12-4 to TRBJ2-7, with 10 bases matching TRBD2. The ends lost 5 bases at V and 1 base at J; junction bases unmatched: 5. This CDR3 comprises 15 residues. The CDR3 sequence: CASSQSGRASYEQYF. As DNA, the CDR3 is TGTGCCAGCAGTCAGAGCGGGAGGGCTTCCTACGAGCAGTACTTC.

The chain combines TRBV6-1 with TRBJ2-3; TRBD2 matches 8 bases. Germline-derived CDR1 and CDR2 are MNHNS and SASEGT. The CDR3 is made up of 15 amino acids. Trimming took 4 bases from V and 5 from J; bases not matched to a gene: 8. DNA of the CDR3: TGTGCCAGCAGTGGCCCGGGGGGGCTCGGAGATACGCAGTATTTT. Translation gives CASSGPGGLGDTQYF.

This clonotype was counted between two and nine times. The chain is built from TRBV7-6 and TRBJ2-1, with D possibly being TRBD1 (6 bases). The CDR3 sequence is 16 residues long. In germline, CDR1 is SGHVS, CDR2 FNYEAQ. Trimming stripped 1 base from V and 9 bases from J, with 19 bases between. CDR3 sequence: CASSLEGVQAAGEQFF. The CDR3 bases are TGTGCCAGCAGCTTAGAGGGGGTACAGGCCGCGGGTGAGCAGTTCTTC.

This clonotype was counted many times. This chain connects TRBV7-2 to TRBJ2-7; D tentatively fits TRBD1 or TRBD2 (5 bases each). V lost 4 bases, J lost 2 bases, and 12 bases lay in between. Germline CDR1 reads SGHTA; CDR2 reads FQGNSA. The CDR3 extends over 14 amino acids. The CDR3 DNA follows: TGTGCCAGCAGCTCGGGACGGGCAACCTACGAGCAGTACTTC. It yields the protein CASSSGRATYEQYF.

This clonotype was counted between two and nine times. The genes are TRBV7-2 and TRBJ1-5; perhaps TRBD1 as D (5 bases). CDR3 length equals 12 residues. Germline assignment: CDR1 SGHTA and CDR2 FQGNSA. Trimming pared 4 bases from V and 9 bases from J, leaving 10 bases between. CDR3 nucleotides: TGTGCCAGCAGCTCCCAGGGTGGGCCCCAGCATTTT. Its protein product is CASSSQGGPQHF.